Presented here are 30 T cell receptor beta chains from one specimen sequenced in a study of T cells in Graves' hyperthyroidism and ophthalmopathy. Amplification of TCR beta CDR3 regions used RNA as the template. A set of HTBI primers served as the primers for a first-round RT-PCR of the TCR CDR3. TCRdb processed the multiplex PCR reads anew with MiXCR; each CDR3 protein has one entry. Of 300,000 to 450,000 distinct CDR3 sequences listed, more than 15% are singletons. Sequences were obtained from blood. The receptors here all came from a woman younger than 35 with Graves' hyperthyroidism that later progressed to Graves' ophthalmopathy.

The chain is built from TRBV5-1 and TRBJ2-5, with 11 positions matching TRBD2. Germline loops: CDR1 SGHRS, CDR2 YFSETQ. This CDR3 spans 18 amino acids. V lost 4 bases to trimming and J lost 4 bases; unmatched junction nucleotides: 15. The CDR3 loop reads CASSPWTLAGGQGETQYF. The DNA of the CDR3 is TGCGCCAGCAGCCCCTGGACCCTAGCGGGAGGTCAGGGAGAGACCCAGTACTTC.

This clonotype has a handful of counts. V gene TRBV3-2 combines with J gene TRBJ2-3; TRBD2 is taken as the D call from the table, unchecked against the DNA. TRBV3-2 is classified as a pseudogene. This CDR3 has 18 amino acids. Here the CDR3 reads CASSQPVRAGGVPDTQYF. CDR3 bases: TGTGCCAGCAGCCAACCCGTTCGGGCGGGAGGGGTCCCAGATACGCAGTATTTT.

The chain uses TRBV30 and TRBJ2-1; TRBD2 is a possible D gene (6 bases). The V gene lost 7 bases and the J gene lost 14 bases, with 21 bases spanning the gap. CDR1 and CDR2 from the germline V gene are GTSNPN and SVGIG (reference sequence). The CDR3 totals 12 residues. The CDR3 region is CAYPGTGGGEFF. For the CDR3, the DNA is TGTGCCTACCCGGGGACTGGAGGAGGAGAGTTCTTC.

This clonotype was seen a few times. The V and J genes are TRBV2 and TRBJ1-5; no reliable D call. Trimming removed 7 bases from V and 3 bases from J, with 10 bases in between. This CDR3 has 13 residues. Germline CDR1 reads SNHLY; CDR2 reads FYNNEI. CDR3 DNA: TGTGCCAGCAAACAGACTAACAATCAGCCCCAGCATTTT. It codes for CASKQTNNQPQHF.

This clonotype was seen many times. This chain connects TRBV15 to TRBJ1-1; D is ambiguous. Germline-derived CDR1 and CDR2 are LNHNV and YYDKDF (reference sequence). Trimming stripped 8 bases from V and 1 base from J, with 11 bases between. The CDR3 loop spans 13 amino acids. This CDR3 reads CATGQRKNTEAFF. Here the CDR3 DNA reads TGTGCCACCGGGCAGAGGAAGAACACTGAAGCTTTCTTT.

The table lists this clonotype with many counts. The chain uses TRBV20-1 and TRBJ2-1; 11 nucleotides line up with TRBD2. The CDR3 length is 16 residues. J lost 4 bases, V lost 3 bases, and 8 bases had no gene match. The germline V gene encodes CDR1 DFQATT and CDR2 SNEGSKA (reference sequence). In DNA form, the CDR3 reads TGCAGTGCTAGGGCACCCGGGACTAGCGGTTACAATGAGCAGTTCTTC. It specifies CSARAPGTSGYNEQFF.

CDR3 DNA sequence: TGTGCCAGCATATTAGGTCTTAGTATCCAAGAGACCCAGTACTTC. Its protein is CASILGLSIQETQYF. The gene calls are TRBV5-5 and TRBJ2-5; D unresolved. This CDR3 is 15 amino acids long. V was shortened by 6 bases and J by 1 base, with 16 bases between the two germline ends. In germline, CDR1 is SGHKS, CDR2 YYEKEE (reference sequence).

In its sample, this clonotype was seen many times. CDR3 sequence: CASGLRGRGTEAFF. CDR3 in DNA: TGTGCCAGCGGCCTCCGGGGGAGGGGCACTGAAGCTTTCTTT. V is TRBV2 and J is TRBJ1-1; D might be TRBD1 (5 bases). There are 14 residues in the CDR3. The ends were cut back, 8 bases at V and 4 bases at J, with 17 bases in the middle. Germline V gives CDR1 SNHLY, CDR2 FYNNEI.

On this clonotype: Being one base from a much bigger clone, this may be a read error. CDR3 in DNA: TGTGACAGCCTCAGGGAGTCCTACGAGCAGTACTTC. As protein: CDSLRESYEQYF. The chain uses TRBV28 and TRBJ2-7; either TRBD1 or TRBD2 may fit D (5 bases each). The CDR3 is 12 residues long. Per the germline V gene, CDR1 is MDHEN and CDR2 is SYDVKM.

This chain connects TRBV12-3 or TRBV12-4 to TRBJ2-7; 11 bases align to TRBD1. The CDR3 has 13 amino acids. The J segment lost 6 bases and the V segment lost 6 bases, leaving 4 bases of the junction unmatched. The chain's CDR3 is CASRGTGGLEQYF. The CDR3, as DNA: TGTGCCAGCAGGGGGACAGGGGGTCTCGAGCAGTACTTC.

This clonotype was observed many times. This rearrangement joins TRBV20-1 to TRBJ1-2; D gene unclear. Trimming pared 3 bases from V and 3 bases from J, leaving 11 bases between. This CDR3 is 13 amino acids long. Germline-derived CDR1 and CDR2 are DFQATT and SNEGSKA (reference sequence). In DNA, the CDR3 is TGCAGTGCTAGCCCGGTGGTCGACTATGGCTACACCTTC. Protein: CSASPVVDYGYTF.

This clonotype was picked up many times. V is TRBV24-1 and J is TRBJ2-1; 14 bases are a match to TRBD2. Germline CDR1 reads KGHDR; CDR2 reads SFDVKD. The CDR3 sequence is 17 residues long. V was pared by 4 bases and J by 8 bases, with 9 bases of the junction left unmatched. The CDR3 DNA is TGTGCCACCAGTGACCCCGGGACTAGCGGGAGTATCTATGAGCAGTTCTTC. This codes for CATSDPGTSGSIYEQFF.

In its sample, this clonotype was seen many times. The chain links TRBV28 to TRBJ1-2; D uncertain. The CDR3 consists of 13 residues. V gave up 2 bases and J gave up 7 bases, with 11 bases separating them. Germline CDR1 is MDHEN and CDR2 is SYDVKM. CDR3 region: CASSLNPGSGYTF. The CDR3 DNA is TGTGCCAGCAGTTTAAATCCGGGGAGTGGCTACACCTTC.

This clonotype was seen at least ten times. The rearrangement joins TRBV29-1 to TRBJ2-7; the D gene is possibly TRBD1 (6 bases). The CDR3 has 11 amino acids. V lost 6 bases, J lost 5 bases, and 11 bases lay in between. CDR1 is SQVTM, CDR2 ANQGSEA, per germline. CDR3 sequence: CSVRQADEQYF. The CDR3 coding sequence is TGCAGCGTGAGACAGGCAGACGAGCAGTACTTC.

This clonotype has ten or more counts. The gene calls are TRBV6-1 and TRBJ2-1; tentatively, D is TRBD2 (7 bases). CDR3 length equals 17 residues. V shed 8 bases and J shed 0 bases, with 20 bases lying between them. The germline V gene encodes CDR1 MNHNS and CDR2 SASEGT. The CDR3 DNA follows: TGTGCCAGCTGCGAGGGGGGGTCGGGTCTCTCCTACAATGAGCAGTTCTTC. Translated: CASCEGGSGLSYNEQFF.

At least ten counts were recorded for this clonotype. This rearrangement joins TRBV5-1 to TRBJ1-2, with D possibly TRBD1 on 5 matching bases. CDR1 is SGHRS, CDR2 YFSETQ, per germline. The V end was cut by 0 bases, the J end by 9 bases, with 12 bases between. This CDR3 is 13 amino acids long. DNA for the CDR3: TGCGCCAGCAGCTTGGATCAGGGTTCGAGCTACACCTTC. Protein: CASSLDQGSSYTF.

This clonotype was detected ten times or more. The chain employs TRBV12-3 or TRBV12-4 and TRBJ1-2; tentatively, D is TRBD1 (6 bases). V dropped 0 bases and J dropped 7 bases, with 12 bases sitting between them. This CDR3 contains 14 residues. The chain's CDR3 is CASSLARRGAGYTF. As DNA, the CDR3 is TGTGCCAGCAGTTTAGCGCGTCGGGGGGCTGGCTACACCTTC.

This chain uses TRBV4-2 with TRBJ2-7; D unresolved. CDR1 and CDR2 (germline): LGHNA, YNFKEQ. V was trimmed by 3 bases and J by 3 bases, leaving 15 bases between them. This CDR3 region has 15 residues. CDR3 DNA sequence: TGTGCCAGCAGCCAGGGTACGGACGCCGGCTACGAGCAGTACTTC. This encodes CASSQGTDAGYEQYF.

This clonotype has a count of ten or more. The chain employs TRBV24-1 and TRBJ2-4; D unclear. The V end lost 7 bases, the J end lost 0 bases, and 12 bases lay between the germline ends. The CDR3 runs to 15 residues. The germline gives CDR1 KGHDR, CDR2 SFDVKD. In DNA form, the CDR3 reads TGTGCCACCAGACCCCGGACGGAAGCCAAAAACATTCAGTACTTC. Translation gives CATRPRTEAKNIQYF.

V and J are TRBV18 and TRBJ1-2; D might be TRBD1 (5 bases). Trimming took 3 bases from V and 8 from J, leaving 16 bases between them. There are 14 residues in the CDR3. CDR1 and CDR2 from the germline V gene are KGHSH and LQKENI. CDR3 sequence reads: CASSPEVGVGGYTF. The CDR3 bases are TGTGCCAGCTCACCGGAGGTGGGGGTCGGAGGCTACACCTTC.

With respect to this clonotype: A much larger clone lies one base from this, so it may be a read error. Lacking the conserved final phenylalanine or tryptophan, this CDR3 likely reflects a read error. Written as DNA, the CDR3 is TGCAGTGCTAGAGAATACGGGACCTTTAATCAGCCCCAGCATTCT. Translation: CSAREYGTFNQPQHS. The V call is TRBV20-1, the J call TRBJ1-5; D may be TRBD1 (5 bases). CDR3 size: 15 residues. Germline loops: CDR1 DFQATT, CDR2 SNEGSKA (reference sequence). Trimming left V 0 bases short and J 4 bases short, with 13 bases between.

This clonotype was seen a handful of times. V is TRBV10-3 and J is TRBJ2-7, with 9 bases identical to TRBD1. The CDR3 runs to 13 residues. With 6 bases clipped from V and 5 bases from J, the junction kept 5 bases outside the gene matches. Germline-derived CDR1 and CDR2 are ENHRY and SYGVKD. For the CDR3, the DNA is TGTGCCATCAGCGGACAGGGGAGGAACGAGCAGTACTTC. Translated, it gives CAISGQGRNEQYF.

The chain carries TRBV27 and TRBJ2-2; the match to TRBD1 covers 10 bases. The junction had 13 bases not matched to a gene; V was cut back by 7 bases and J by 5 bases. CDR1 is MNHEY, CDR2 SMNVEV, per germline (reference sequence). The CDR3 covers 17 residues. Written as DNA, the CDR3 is TGTGCCAGCAACGCTCGACAGGGGGCGCACCCTACCGGGGAGCTGTTTTTT. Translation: CASNARQGAHPTGELFF.

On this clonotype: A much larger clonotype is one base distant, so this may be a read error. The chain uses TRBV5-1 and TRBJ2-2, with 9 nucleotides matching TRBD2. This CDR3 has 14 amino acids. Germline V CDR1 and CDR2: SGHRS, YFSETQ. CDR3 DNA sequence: TGCGCCAGCAGTCTGCTAGCGGGGACCGGGGAGCGGTTTTTT. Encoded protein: CASSLLAGTGERFF.

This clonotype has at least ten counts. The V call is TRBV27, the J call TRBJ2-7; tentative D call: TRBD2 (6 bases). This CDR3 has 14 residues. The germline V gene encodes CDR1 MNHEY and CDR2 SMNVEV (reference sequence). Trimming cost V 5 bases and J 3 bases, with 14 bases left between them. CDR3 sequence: CASSGTDLRYEQYF. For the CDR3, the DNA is TGTGCCAGCAGTGGGACTGACCTCCGCTACGAGCAGTACTTC.

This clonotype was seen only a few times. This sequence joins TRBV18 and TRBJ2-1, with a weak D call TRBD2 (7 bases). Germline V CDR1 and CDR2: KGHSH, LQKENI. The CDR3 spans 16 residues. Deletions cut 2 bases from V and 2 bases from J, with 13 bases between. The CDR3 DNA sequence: TGTGCCAGCTCACCAGGGGGCGGGAGCCCCTACAATGAGCAGTTCTTC. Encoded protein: CASSPGGGSPYNEQFF.

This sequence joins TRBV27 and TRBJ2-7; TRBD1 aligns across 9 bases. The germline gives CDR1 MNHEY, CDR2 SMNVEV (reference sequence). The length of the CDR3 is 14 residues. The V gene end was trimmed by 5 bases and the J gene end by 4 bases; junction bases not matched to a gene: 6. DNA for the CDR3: TGTGCCAGCAGTAGGACAGGGGCTTTTTACGAGCAGTACTTC. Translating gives CASSRTGAFYEQYF.

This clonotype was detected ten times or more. In nucleotides, the CDR3 is TGTGCCAGCAGCCCCAGACAGGGACAAGAGACCCAGTACTTC. This gives the protein CASSPRQGQETQYF. This sequence joins TRBV13 and TRBJ2-5; 7 positions match TRBD1. Germline CDR1 reads PRHDT; CDR2 reads FYEKMQ (reference sequence). CDR3 length: 14 amino acids. Losses at the gene ends were 5 bases for V and 2 bases for J; bases not matched to a gene: 5.

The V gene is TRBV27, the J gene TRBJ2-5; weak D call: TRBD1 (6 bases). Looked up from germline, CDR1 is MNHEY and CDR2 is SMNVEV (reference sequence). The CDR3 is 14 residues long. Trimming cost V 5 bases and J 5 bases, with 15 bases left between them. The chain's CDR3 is CASSAYHGQETQYF. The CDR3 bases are TGTGCCAGCAGTGCCTATCATGGACAGGAGACCCAGTACTTC.

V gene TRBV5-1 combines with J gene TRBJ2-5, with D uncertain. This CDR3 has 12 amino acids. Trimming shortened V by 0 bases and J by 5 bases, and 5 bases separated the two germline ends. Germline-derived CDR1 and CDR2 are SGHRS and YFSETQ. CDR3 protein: CASSLGSETQYF. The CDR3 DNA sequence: TGCGCCAGCAGCTTGGGATCGGAGACCCAGTACTTC.